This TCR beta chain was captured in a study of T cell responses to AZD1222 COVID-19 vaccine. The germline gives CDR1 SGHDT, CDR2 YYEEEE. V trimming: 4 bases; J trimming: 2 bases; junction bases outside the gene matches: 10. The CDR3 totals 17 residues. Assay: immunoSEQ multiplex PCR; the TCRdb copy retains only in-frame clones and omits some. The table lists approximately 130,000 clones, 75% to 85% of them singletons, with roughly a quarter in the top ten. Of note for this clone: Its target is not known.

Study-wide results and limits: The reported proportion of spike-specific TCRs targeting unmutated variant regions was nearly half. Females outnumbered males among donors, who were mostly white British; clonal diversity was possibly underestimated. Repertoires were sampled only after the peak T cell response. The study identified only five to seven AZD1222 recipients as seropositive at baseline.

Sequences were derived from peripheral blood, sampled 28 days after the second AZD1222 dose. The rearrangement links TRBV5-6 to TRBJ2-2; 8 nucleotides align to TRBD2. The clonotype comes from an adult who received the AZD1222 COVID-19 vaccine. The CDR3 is CASSPQAGAINTGELFF. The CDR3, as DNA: TGTGCCAGCAGCCCTCAAGCGGGGGCCATTAACACCGGGGAGCTGTTTTTT.